These 19 T cell receptor beta chains were sequenced from one sample in a study of blood T cell repertoires in COVID-19 (dated by TCRdb to the early 2020s). Library construction relied on the immunoSEQ multiplex PCR assay. Drawn from immuneACCESS, this table holds only the in-frame rearrangements with V and J called that TCRdb kept. Clones are partly lost; checked studies trace under half to an unresolved V gene and leave the rest unexplained. The sample table lists about 71,000 clones, just under 85% of them with a count of one. 28% of the sample belongs to the ten largest clones. Sequenced sample: peripheral blood. Every receptor here comes from a man in his 70s with acute or convalescent COVID-19.

This clone was recorded at least ten times. The rearrangement links TRBV29-1 to TRBJ2-7, with D unclear. Trimming took 7 bases from V and 6 from J, leaving 13 bases between them. Germline loops: CDR1 SQVTM, CDR2 ANQGSEA. There are 11 residues in the CDR3. Written as DNA, the CDR3 is TGCAGCGGCGTACGAGGTGGCGAGCAGTACTTC. This gives the protein CSGVRGGEQYF.

The chain links TRBV27 to TRBJ2-7; D might be TRBD1 (6 bases). The CDR3 consists of 13 residues. Germline CDR1 MNHEY, CDR2 SMNVEV (reference sequence). Trimming removed 9 bases at V and 0 bases at J, with 12 bases between. The CDR3 sequence is CASKTGSSYEQYF. CDR3 nucleotide sequence: TGTGCCAGTAAGACAGGCAGCTCCTACGAGCAGTACTTC.

The chain recombines TRBV2 with TRBJ2-2; 10 bases are a match to TRBD2. The junction had 5 bases not matched to a gene; V was cut back by 4 bases and J by 6 bases. CDR1 and CDR2 (germline): SNHLY, FYNNEI. The CDR3 contains 15 residues. CDR3: CASSGLAGVAGELFF. In nucleotides, the CDR3 is TGTGCCAGCAGTGGGCTAGCGGGAGTCGCCGGGGAGCTGTTTTTT.

This clone was observed a single time. CDR3 protein: CASSLGPVNEQYF. CDR3 in DNA: TGCGCCAGCAGCTTGGGTCCAGTTAACGAGCAGTACTTC. The chain employs TRBV5-1 and TRBJ2-7; unclear D gene. The V end lost 0 bases, the J end lost 5 bases, and 9 bases lay between the germline ends. The CDR3 contains 13 residues. Germline V gene lookup returns CDR1 SGHRS and CDR2 YFSETQ.

The chain combines TRBV6-2 or TRBV6-3 with TRBJ2-1, with D perhaps matching TRBD2 (5 bases). Between the trimmed V and J ends, which lost 0 bases and 5 bases, there was a span of 14 bases. Germline-derived CDR1 and CDR2 are MNHEY and SVGEGT. The CDR3 extends over 16 amino acids. Written as DNA, the CDR3 is TGTGCCAGCAGTTACTCGGCCGCACCCGGGGACAATGAGCAGTTCTTC. Protein: CASSYSAAPGDNEQFF.

The chain couples TRBV6-4 to TRBJ1-4; the match to TRBD1 covers 7 bases. This CDR3 is 15 amino acids long. Germline V CDR1 and CDR2: MRHNA, SNTAGT. Germline trimming cut 3 bases from V and 5 bases from J; bases unmatched to any gene: 6. The CDR3 DNA reads TGTGCCAGCAGTGAATATCCGGGACAGAATGAAAAACTGTTTTTT. This codes for CASSEYPGQNEKLFF.

V is TRBV4-2 and J is TRBJ2-5, with 10 bases identical to TRBD1. Trimming cost V 4 bases and J 2 bases; bases outside gene matches: 7. CDR3 size: 16 residues. CDR1 LGHNA and CDR2 YNFKEQ come from the germline V gene. CDR3 coding DNA: TGTGCCAGCAGCCCTAGACAGGGGGCCTTGCAAGAGACCCAGTACTTC. It codes for CASSPRQGALQETQYF.

The CDR3 region is CASSHPGMGYEQYF. The CDR3 DNA follows: TGCGCCAGCAGCCACCCGGGGATGGGCTACGAGCAGTACTTC. The chain employs TRBV4-1 and TRBJ2-7; tentatively, D is TRBD2 (5 bases). The CDR3 extends over 14 amino acids. V was clipped by 3 bases and J by 3 bases, with 12 bases between them. Germline values: CDR1 MGHRA, CDR2 YSYEKL.

The V gene is TRBV12-2, the J gene TRBJ1-5; the table's TRBD1 call for D was not verified on the DNA. TRBV12-2 is termed a pseudogene. The CDR3 has 14 residues. This chain's CDR3 is CASRLAGPNQPQHF. DNA of the CDR3: TGTGCAAGTCGCTTAGCGGGGCCCAATCAGCCCCAGCATTTT.

V usage is TRBV6-5 and J usage is TRBJ1-5, with a tentative D call TRBD1 (5 bases). CDR1 is MNHEY and CDR2 is SVGAGI in the germline V gene. Trimming removed 6 bases from V and 4 bases from J, with 16 bases in between. The CDR3 sequence is 15 residues long. CDR3 sequence reads: CASRRTRTPNQPQHF. The DNA of the CDR3 is TGTGCCAGCAGACGTACTCGGACACCAAATCAGCCCCAGCATTTT.

V is TRBV27 and J is TRBJ2-1, with a weak D call TRBD2 (5 bases). The CDR3 is 15 amino acids. CDR1 MNHEY and CDR2 SMNVEV come from the germline V gene (reference sequence). V lost 4 bases to trimming and J lost 9 bases, with 19 bases between them. The CDR3 bases are TGTGCCAGCAGTTCGGCCGGGAAAATGACGGGTGAGCAGTTCTTC. This translates into CASSSAGKMTGEQFF.

This chain links TRBV7-2 with TRBJ1-2; 7 nucleotides agree with TRBD1. Germline CDR1 SGHTA, CDR2 FQGNSA. The V segment lost 5 bases and the J segment 9 bases; nucleotides outside the gene matches: 9. This CDR3 is 13 amino acids long. CDR3 protein: CASSPDRVDSYTF. The CDR3 region has the DNA TGTGCCAGCAGCCCCGACAGGGTCGACAGCTACACCTTC.

The rearrangement uses TRBV6-5 and TRBJ2-3, with unresolved D. V shed 0 bases and J shed 0 bases, with 10 bases lying between them. The CDR3 runs to 16 residues. The germline gives CDR1 MNHEY, CDR2 SVGAGI. The CDR3 region is CASSYSGTASTDTQYF. Written as DNA, the CDR3 is TGTGCCAGCAGTTACTCTGGAACAGCAAGCACAGATACGCAGTATTTT.

This clone has only one observation. The genes are TRBV7-8 and TRBJ2-5; tentatively, D is TRBD2 (6 bases). Trimming took off 8 bases at V and 5 bases at J, with 15 bases between the two ends. The CDR3 spans 13 residues. Germline CDR1 and CDR2: SGHVS and FQNEAQ. CDR3 sequence reads: CASRGGSGETQYF. The CDR3 DNA sequence: TGTGCCAGCCGAGGAGGGTCGGGGGAGACCCAGTACTTC.

The rearrangement joins TRBV9 to TRBJ2-3; maybe TRBD1 (6 bases). Germline CDR1 reads SGDLS; CDR2 reads YYNGEE. Trimming removed 0 bases from V and 13 bases from J, with 15 bases in between. CDR3 length equals 13 residues. CDR3 residues: CASSVGGGQAEYF. In nucleotides, the CDR3 is TGTGCCAGCAGCGTAGGTGGGGGACAAGCTGAGTATTTT.

With regard to this clone: The same CDR3 also results from other DNA sequences found in this sample. The chain combines TRBV18 with TRBJ2-7; 8 bases map to TRBD1. Germline V lookup: CDR1 KGHSH, CDR2 LQKENI. CDR3 length: 15 amino acids. The V and J ends lost 3 bases and 4 bases, in that order; junction bases with no gene match: 8. CDR3 coding DNA: TGTGCCAGCTCACCCCCTGGGCAGGGGGCATACGAGCAGTACTTC. Its protein is CASSPPGQGAYEQYF.

The chain links TRBV18 to TRBJ2-7, with unresolved D. Trimming cost V 3 bases and J 3 bases, with 6 bases left between them. Looked up from germline, CDR1 is KGHSH and CDR2 is LQKENI. The CDR3 covers 12 residues. This CDR3 reads CASSPELYEQYF. CDR3 DNA sequence: TGTGCCAGCTCACCGGAGCTCTACGAGCAGTACTTC.

The chain's CDR3 is CASSSTGGTTEAFF. CDR3 DNA sequence: TGCGCCAGCAGTTCGACAGGGGGTACTACTGAAGCTTTCTTT. This rearrangement joins TRBV10-1 to TRBJ1-1; TRBD1 matches 9 bases. This CDR3 region has 14 residues. Trimming at V came to 5 bases and at J to 5 bases, leaving 6 bases not matched to a gene. Germline V gene lookup returns CDR1 WNHNN and CDR2 SYGVQD (reference sequence).

This chain uses TRBV6-2 or TRBV6-3 with TRBJ1-4, with D unclear. V dropped 2 bases and J dropped 8 bases, with 6 bases sitting between them. Germline V lookup: CDR1 MNHEY, CDR2 SVGEGT. The CDR3 loop spans 12 amino acids. For the CDR3, the DNA is TGTGCCAGCAGTTACGAACGGGAAAAACTGTTTTTT. Translation: CASSYEREKLFF.